The entry below gives a single T cell receptor beta chain sequence along with its context. What it recognizes is unknown. These data belong to a study of shared clonotypes between healthy human individuals. General study findings and limits: The study generally estimated greater richness for naive than memory subsets. For sorted subsets, rarefaction showed incomplete sequencing despite large depth.

Researchers divided each subset's genomic DNA evenly across several immunoSEQ plates. The table came from immunoSEQ multiplex PCR; TCRdb's copy has only in-frame clones and leaves some out. The table includes about 1 million clones, 78% detected once. Source material: memory CD4+ T cells from PBMCs. Subset described: CD45RA-negative fraction. This sequence was found in a young man in good health. Some clones in this sample may be carry-over from other donors' samples.

CDR3 nucleotides: TGCGCCAGCAGCTTGGAGGGCCCCGGGGAGCTGTTTTTT. Translation gives CASSLEGPGELFF. The V and J genes are TRBV5-1 and TRBJ2-2; D ambiguous. The CDR3 has 13 amino acids. The V end was cut by 0 bases, the J end by 6 bases, with 6 bases between. The V gene's germline CDR1 is SGHRS and CDR2 YFSETQ.